The 27 T cell receptor beta chains below were found in one sample sequenced in a study of blood T cells in healthy people across ages. A second roughly 7 to 11 cycle PCR used barcoded and J-beta primers. A single record per CDR3 protein comes from TCRdb applying MiXCR to the 5' RACE reads. This sample has 650,000 to 800,000 distinct CDR3 sequences, with 40% to 65% found just once. The specimen sequenced was blood. These TCRs come from a woman older than 75 in good health.

With regard to this clonotype: Given a much more abundant clone one base away, this may be a read error. This chain connects TRBV7-3 to TRBJ2-1, with TRBD1 identical over 8 bases. The ends lost 2 bases at V and 9 bases at J; junction bases unmatched: 9. This CDR3 contains 15 residues. CDR1 SGHTA and CDR2 FQGTGA come from the germline V gene. The DNA for the CDR3 is TGTGCCAGCAGCTTAGGGTCGACAGGGGTTTGTGAGCAGTTCTTC. Translated: CASSLGSTGVCEQFF.

V is TRBV15 and J is TRBJ2-1, with TRBD2 matching 7 bases. This CDR3 region has 15 residues. Germline V gives CDR1 LNHNV, CDR2 YYDKDF (reference sequence). With V trimmed by 0 bases and J by 6 bases, 5 bases remained unmatched. This CDR3 is CATSRDRGTINEQFF. CDR3 nucleotides: TGTGCCACCAGCAGAGATCGGGGGACTATCAATGAGCAGTTCTTC.

The V gene is TRBV5-1, the J gene TRBJ1-1, with D possibly being TRBD1 (5 bases). V lost 4 bases, J lost 6 bases, and 13 bases lay in between. CDR1 and CDR2 (germline): SGHRS, YFSETQ. The length of the CDR3 is 13 residues. The CDR3 loop is CASSVGDVSEAFF. In DNA form, the CDR3 reads TGCGCCAGCAGCGTGGGGGACGTATCTGAAGCTTTCTTT.

This clonotype was counted ten times or more. CDR3 in DNA: TGTGCCAGCACCCGTATGTCTCGGTCGTCTGGGGCCAACGTCCTGACTTTC. Translation gives CASTRMSRSSGANVLTF. This chain joins TRBV12-3 or TRBV12-4 and TRBJ2-6; D is undetermined. This CDR3 is 17 amino acids long. Trimming shortened V by 7 bases and J by 1 base, and 17 bases separated the two germline ends.

This clonotype showed up many times. The chain recombines TRBV20-1 with TRBJ2-7, with 7 bases that match TRBD2. Trimming at V came to 0 bases and at J to 2 bases, leaving 7 bases not matched to a gene. CDR1 is DFQATT, CDR2 SNEGSKA, per germline (reference sequence). This CDR3 comprises 15 residues. The CDR3 region has the DNA TGCAGTGCTAGAGAGCCCGGGAGGCCCCCCTACGAGCAGTACTTC. Its translation: CSAREPGRPPYEQYF.

This clonotype was found a few times. The CDR3 DNA sequence: TGCGCCAGCAGCTTCAACGCTGGGGGACAGGGCGAGTATGGCTACACCTTC. Encoded protein: CASSFNAGGQGEYGYTF. This chain joins TRBV5-1 and TRBJ1-2, with 9 bases identical to TRBD1. CDR3 size: 17 residues. Trimming removed 2 bases from V and 5 bases from J; junction bases left unmatched: 13. Germline-derived CDR1 and CDR2 are SGHRS and YFSETQ.

With respect to this clonotype: A read error may produce the germline difference seen at one junction end. This chain links TRBV7-2 with TRBJ2-5; D gene ambiguous. CDR3 length: 19 residues. CDR1 is SGHTA and CDR2 is FQGNSA in the germline V gene. The CDR3 protein is CASSLEGWIARVLQEAQYF. CDR3 coding DNA: TGTGCCAGCAGCTTAGAGGGTTGGATAGCTAGAGTTCTCCAAGAGGCCCAGTACTTC. The complete variable domain, with remaining parts taken from reference TRBV7-2 and TRBJ2-5, reads GAGVSQSPSNKVTEKGKDVELRCDPISGHTALYWYRQSLGQGLEFLIYFQGNSAPDKSGLPSDRFSAERTGGSVSTLTIQRTQQEDSAVYLCASSLEGWIARVLQEAQYFGPGTRLLVL.

A few counts support this clonotype. Germline and junction disagree at one end, which may indicate a read error. The V gene is TRBV7-3, the J gene TRBJ1-2; 7 bases align to TRBD1. From germline, CDR1 is SGHTA and CDR2 FQGTGA. The CDR3 contains 16 residues. The DNA of the CDR3 is TGTGCCAGCAGCTCAGCCCACAGGGGAGTTTTCGAGGGCTGCACCTTC. The encoded protein is CASSSAHRGVFEGCTF.

Only a few counts were recorded for this clonotype. V and J are TRBV2 and TRBJ1-2; D call uncertain. V shed 6 bases and J shed 2 bases, with 13 bases lying between them. The CDR3 is made up of 14 amino acids. CDR1 SNHLY and CDR2 FYNNEI come from the germline V gene. The CDR3 region is CASSLTLPNYGYTF. In DNA form, the CDR3 reads TGTGCCAGCAGCCTAACCCTTCCCAACTATGGCTACACCTTC.

CDR3 bases: TGTGCCAGCAGCGTAGAGGGCAGGTACAATGAGCAGTACTTC. Residues: CASSVEGRYNEQYF. The rearrangement joins TRBV9 to TRBJ2-7, with D unclear. This CDR3 comprises 14 residues. The V gene's germline CDR1 is SGDLS and CDR2 YYNGEE. V dropped 0 bases and J dropped 7 bases, with 14 bases sitting between them.

This clonotype came up many times. The chain has TRBV20-1 and TRBJ2-1; D is unresolved. The germline V and J ends were trimmed by 3 bases and 3 bases, with 12 bases remaining between them. The V gene's germline CDR1 is DFQATT and CDR2 SNEGSKA (reference sequence). The length of the CDR3 is 14 residues. The chain's CDR3 is CSASWAEHYNEQFF. CDR3 coding DNA: TGCAGTGCTAGCTGGGCGGAACACTACAATGAGCAGTTCTTC.

The V gene is TRBV9, the J gene TRBJ1-1; D uncertain. The V gene's germline CDR1 is SGDLS and CDR2 YYNGEE. Between the trimmed V and J ends, which lost 3 bases and 1 base, there was a span of 7 bases. The CDR3 consists of 13 residues. The CDR3 sequence: CASSGDGNTEAFF. For the CDR3, the DNA is TGTGCCAGCAGCGGAGATGGGAACACTGAAGCTTTCTTT.

This clonotype appeared a single time. This chain connects TRBV7-6 to TRBJ1-1; D is uncertain. The CDR3 has 13 amino acids. V was shortened by 5 bases and J by 1 base, with 8 bases between the two germline ends. Germline CDR1 is SGHVS and CDR2 is FNYEAQ. In nucleotides, the CDR3 is TGTGCCAGCAGCGCCTTTCGGAACACTGAAGCTTTCTTT. Translation: CASSAFRNTEAFF.

V gene TRBV13 combines with J gene TRBJ2-5; 10 positions match TRBD1. The V gene's germline CDR1 is PRHDT and CDR2 FYEKMQ (reference sequence). Trimming at V came to 5 bases and at J to 5 bases, leaving 8 bases not matched to a gene. The CDR3 is 15 residues long. Here the CDR3 reads CASSHGQGEAETQYF. The CDR3 nucleotides are TGTGCCAGCAGCCATGGACAGGGGGAGGCGGAGACCCAGTACTTC.

The chain links TRBV3-1 to TRBJ2-1; D remains ambiguous. Germline V CDR1 and CDR2: LGHDT, YNNKEL (reference sequence). Trimming stripped 6 bases from V and 10 bases from J, with 16 bases between. This CDR3 contains 13 residues. This chain's CDR3 is CASRESHSYEQFF. In nucleotides, the CDR3 is TGTGCCAGCAGAGAAAGCCATTCCTACGAGCAGTTCTTC.

The chain joins TRBV3-1 to TRBJ2-1; D gene unclear. The CDR3 consists of 11 residues. Germline CDR1 reads LGHDT; CDR2 reads YNNKEL (reference sequence). Trimming stripped 1 base from V and 10 bases from J, with 5 bases between. In nucleotides, the CDR3 is TGTGCCAGCAGCCAAGCTTTGGAGCAGTTCTTC. Its translation is CASSQALEQFF.

This clonotype occurred a few times. This chain connects TRBV25-1 to TRBJ1-1, with unresolved D. Looked up from germline, CDR1 is MGHDK and CDR2 is SYGVNS. The CDR3 has 14 amino acids. The V end lost 6 bases, the J end lost 6 bases, and 17 bases lay between the germline ends. The CDR3 DNA follows: TGTGCCAGCAGGATTGGAAGCCTAACCGCTGAAGCTTTCTTT. Encoded protein: CASRIGSLTAEAFF.

The sample holds many counts of this clonotype. The chain carries TRBV5-1 and TRBJ2-6; D gene ambiguous. V was cut by 0 bases and J by 4 bases, with 5 bases left in between. CDR3 length: 14 residues. The germline V gene encodes CDR1 SGHRS and CDR2 YFSETQ. In DNA, the CDR3 is TGCGCCAGCAGCTTGGTTTCGGGGGCCAACGTCCTGACTTTC. It specifies CASSLVSGANVLTF.

To note about this clonotype: A much bigger clone sits one base away, suggesting this may be a read error. The V gene is TRBV9, the J gene TRBJ2-5; D may be TRBD1 (5 bases). Trimming took 7 bases from V and 11 from J, leaving 24 bases between them. The CDR3 has 14 residues. Germline CDR1 and CDR2: SGDLS and YYNGEE. CDR3: CASQEGVGWDEQYF. For the CDR3, the DNA is TGTGCCAGCCAAGAAGGGGTGGGTTGGGATGAGCAGTACTTC. The whole variable domain, filled in from reference TRBV9 and TRBJ2-5, reads DSGVTQTPKHLITATGQRVTLRCSPRSGDLSVYWYQQSLDQGLQFLIQYYNGEERAKGNILERFSAQQFPDLHSELNLSSLELGDSALYFCASQEGVGWDEQYFGPGTRLLVL.

The rearrangement links TRBV29-1 to TRBJ2-7; perhaps TRBD1 as D (6 bases). Trimming shortened V by 6 bases and J by 7 bases, and 19 bases separated the two germline ends. Germline assignment: CDR1 SQVTM and CDR2 ANQGSEA. The CDR3 is made up of 13 amino acids. The CDR3 here is CSVKRQPGEEQYF. CDR3 coding DNA: TGCAGCGTAAAAAGGCAACCAGGGGAAGAGCAGTACTTC.

Regarding this clonotype: A much larger clone lies one base from this, so it may be a read error. V gene TRBV7-2 combines with J gene TRBJ2-4; TRBD2 might be the D (5 bases). The J call may not be correct, given that the DNA end is closer to TRBJ2-7. The CDR3 is 13 residues long. CDR1 is SGHTA and CDR2 is FQGNSA in the germline V gene. CDR3 in amino acids: CASSVLANYEQYF. DNA for the CDR3: TGTGCCAGCAGCGTTTTAGCGAACTACGAGCAGTACTTC.

About this clonotype itself: No conserved phenylalanine or tryptophan is present at the end of the CDR3, so a read error is the likely explanation. This chain joins TRBV7-9 and TRBJ2-1; 11 positions match TRBD2. The CDR3 has 18 residues. The V segment lost 2 bases and the J segment 2 bases; nucleotides outside the gene matches: 8. The germline V gene encodes CDR1 SEHNR and CDR2 FQNEAQ (reference sequence). The CDR3 loop is CASSLIPSGRTTYNEQFL. The CDR3 DNA reads TGTGCCAGCAGCTTAATCCCTAGCGGGAGGACAACCTACAATGAGCAGTTCTTA.

This clonotype was counted many times. The V call is TRBV20-1, the J call TRBJ2-3; 7 nucleotides match TRBD2. Germline V gives CDR1 DFQATT, CDR2 SNEGSKA (reference sequence). CDR3 size: 15 residues. Trimming cost V 6 bases and J 5 bases; bases outside gene matches: 14. CDR3 in amino acids: CSARPDSSGKDTQYF. For the CDR3, the DNA is TGCAGTGCACGTCCGGATTCTAGCGGAAAAGATACGCAGTATTTT.

The genes are TRBV9 and TRBJ2-3, with TRBD2 matching 10 bases. V lost 0 bases to trimming and J lost 7 bases; unmatched junction nucleotides: 5. The CDR3 totals 15 residues. Germline V gives CDR1 SGDLS, CDR2 YYNGEE. The CDR3 DNA follows: TGTGCCAGCAGCGTAGGGGGGACTAGCGACTATACGCAGTATTTT. Translated, it gives CASSVGGTSDYTQYF.

This clonotype was picked up a small number of times. This chain links TRBV5-6 with TRBJ2-1; D may correspond to TRBD1 or TRBD2 (5 bases each). The CDR3 consists of 16 residues. Looked up from germline, CDR1 is SGHDT and CDR2 is YYEEEE. V was cut by 0 bases and J by 6 bases, with 16 bases left in between. CDR3 sequence: CASSLGAGTATNEQFF. The CDR3 bases are TGTGCCAGCAGCTTGGGGGCAGGGACGGCAACCAATGAGCAGTTCTTC.

This sequence joins TRBV3-1 and TRBJ1-2; TRBD1 is a possible D gene (6 bases). The CDR3 is made up of 15 amino acids. The germline V gene encodes CDR1 LGHDT and CDR2 YNNKEL (reference sequence). V gave up 1 base and J gave up 4 bases, with 13 bases separating them. CDR3 in amino acids: CASSQGMDSFYGYTF. DNA for the CDR3: TGTGCCAGCAGCCAAGGGATGGACAGCTTCTATGGCTACACCTTC. Full variable domain (remainder filled in from reference TRBV3-1 and TRBJ1-2): DTAVSQTPKYLVTQMGNDKSIKCEQNLGHDTMYWYKQDSKKFLKIMFSYNNKELIINETVPNRFSPKSPDKAHLNLHINSLELGDSAVYFCASSQGMDSFYGYTFGSGTRLTVV.

The chain couples TRBV7-2 to TRBJ2-1; D unresolved. The CDR3 extends over 15 amino acids. V shed 6 bases and J shed 7 bases, with 19 bases lying between them. Germline V gene sequence: CDR1 SGHTA, CDR2 FQGNSA. The CDR3 sequence: CASRVRNLTGNEQFF. The CDR3 DNA sequence: TGTGCCAGCAGGGTCAGGAACTTAACTGGGAATGAGCAGTTCTTC.